This record covers a single T cell receptor beta chain. The clone's antigen remains unknown. Base qualities were left out, and no much larger clone turns up one base away. In light of the paper, this sample's treatment or condition label describes: about 20 received Ad26.COV2.S at low or high dose, single or two shots; a few received placebo; per-sample allocation not given. For vaccine and placebo recipients, repertoires were sequenced using samples collected on day 63 after the first injection. Cohort 1b enrolled some 25 adults aged 18-55 years at a single site in Boston, USA, between 29 July and 7 August 2020. As a vaccine, Ad26.COV2.S was a replication-incompetent adenovirus type 26 vector that expressed a prefusion-stabilized SARS-CoV-2 spike protein derived from the original Wuhan strain. V lost 6 bases and J lost 0 bases; the stretch between them is 8 bases long. Reading the germline V gene gives CDR1 MNHEY and CDR2 SVGEGT. Its CDR3 holds 13 amino acids, cysteine through phenylalanine. Solely the CDR3 DNA is kept, with 39 bases framed from the first base.

This sample was taken from a study of Ad26.COV2.S vaccination and SARS-CoV-2 variants (dated by TCRdb to the early 2020s). Background on the whole study: Donors in the vaccine arm were drawn from COV1001, a multicentre, randomized, double-blind, placebo-controlled phase I-IIa trial testing Ad26.COV2.S in healthy adults. A total of 32 samples were included in the TCR-sequenced set, comprising roughly 19 Ad26.COV2.S vaccine recipients, 5 placebo recipients and 8 SARS-CoV-2 convalescent individuals. Ad26.COV2.S was given intramuscularly at 5x10^10 or 1x10^11 viral particles, as a single shot or as two shots 56 days apart. TCRbeta repertoire sequencing was used to assess the specificity and breadth of SARS-CoV-2-reactive T cell receptors after Ad26.COV2.S vaccination. Blinding of investigators to trial group allocation was maintained during experiments and outcome assessment. Trial participants were randomized into five groups of five, in which low-dose or high-dose Ad26.COV2.S was given once or twice, or placebo was given on both occasions. Overall study results and their limits: After vaccination, substantial breadth of spike-specific CD8+ and CD4+ T cell responses was reported. Spike-specific TCR breadth was higher in Ad26.COV2.S recipients than in placebo recipients (P = 0.0014). It was noted by the authors that total T cell responses may have been underestimated by the TCR breadth and depth analyses. Vaccine and placebo recipients had comparable non-spike TCR breadth, which fits with the vaccine containing only spike. The study was not powered to compare responses between vaccine doses or regimens.

TCRbeta CDR3 regions were sequenced with the immunoSEQ Assay. After extraction, genomic DNA underwent amplification by bias-controlled multiplex PCR, followed by high-throughput sequencing. For the original study's pipeline: To quantify the absolute abundance of every unique TCRbeta CDR3 region, sequences were collapsed and filtered. Usable DNA was measured by amplifying reference genes present in all nucleated cells, and TCRbeta template counts were normalized to that usable DNA to estimate T cell fraction. Repertoire TCRs were annotated as SARS-CoV-2-specific by exact matching of V gene, CDR3 amino acid sequence and J gene to a known reactive TCR set. The reference SARS-CoV-2 TCR set was obtained from MIRA and was filtered for enrichment in COVID-19-positive ImmuneCODE repertoires, whereby public or cross-reactive TCRs were removed. Using the MIRA antigens, annotated TCRs were further analysed by specific ORF or by position within an ORF. Depth was the summed frequency of annotated unique rearrangements, while breadth was defined as annotated unique rearrangements over total unique productive rearrangements. Two-sided Wilcoxon rank-sum tests were used to compare TCR breadth between groups. This is the immuneACCESS table as TCRdb keeps it, with only in-frame sequences that have V and J called. A part of the clones is gone; compared with another copy, unresolved V genes explain less than half, and the rest is unexplained. D and trimming come from the DNA, and the V and J calls and clone size come from that table. The sample table holds about 390,000 clones, of which over 80% were seen once. About 1.6% of the sample is held by the ten biggest clonotypes.

The V and J genes are TRBV6-2 or TRBV6-3 and TRBJ1-2; too little of a D gene remains to name it. Sequencing used peripheral blood, obtained in a trial of Ad26.COV2.S vaccine versus placebo. The clonotype comes from a person aged 18-60 years who received the Ad26.COV2.S COVID-19 vaccine or a placebo. The DNA sequence follows: TGTGCCAGCAGCTATGACACTAACTATGGCTACACCTTC. It encodes CASSYDTNYGYTF.